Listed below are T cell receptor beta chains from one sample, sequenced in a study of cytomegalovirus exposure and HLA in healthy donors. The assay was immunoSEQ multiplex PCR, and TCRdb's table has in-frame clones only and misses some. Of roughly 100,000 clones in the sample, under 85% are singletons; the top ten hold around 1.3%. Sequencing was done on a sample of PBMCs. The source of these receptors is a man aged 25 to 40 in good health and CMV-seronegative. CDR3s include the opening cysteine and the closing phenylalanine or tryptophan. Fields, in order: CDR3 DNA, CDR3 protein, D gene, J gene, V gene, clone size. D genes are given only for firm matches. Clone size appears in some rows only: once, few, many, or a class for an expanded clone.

DNA: TGTGCCAGCAGTGTCACCGGGGGGGCGGGAGTGGTTTACAATGAGCAGTTCTTC
CDR3: CASSVTGGAGVVYNEQFF
D: TRBD2
J: TRBJ2-1
V: TRBV6-1
size: .

DNA: TGTGCCAGCAGTTTAGTCACCGGGGGTCACGAGCAGTACTTC
CDR3: CASSLVTGGHEQYF
D: .
J: TRBJ2-7
V: TRBV27
size: few

DNA: TGTGCCAGCAGCAGACAGGGGTCCCATGGCTACACCTTC
CDR3: CASSRQGSHGYTF
D: TRBD1
J: TRBJ1-2
V: TRBV9
size: .

DNA: TGTGCCTGGGGTCGGGCTCCAACCGGGACAGGCGGATTAAACACCATATATTTT
CDR3: CAWGRAPTGTGGLNTIYF
D: TRBD1
J: TRBJ1-3
V: TRBV30
size: .

DNA: TGTGCTAGCAGCTTAGCACAGGGTGTCAATGAGCAGTTCTTC
CDR3: CASSLAQGVNEQFF
D: .
J: TRBJ2-1
V: TRBV7-7
size: few

DNA: TGTGCCAGCAGAGGGGGGACAGGGTATGGAGCTCAGCCCCAGCATTTT
CDR3: CASRGGTGYGAQPQHF
D: TRBD1
J: TRBJ1-5
V: TRBV28
size: .

DNA: TGTGCCAGCAAAAGGGGCGATCTTAGGAATCAGCCCCAGCATTTT
CDR3: CASKRGDLRNQPQHF
D: .
J: TRBJ1-5
V: TRBV2
size: .

DNA: TGTGCCAGCAGCTACCCGAAACAGGGCGTCAAAGAGACCCAGTACTTC
CDR3: CASSYPKQGVKETQYF
D: .
J: TRBJ2-5
V: TRBV7-9
size: .

DNA: TGTGCCAGCAGCCGGGGGGCGGGGGTGAGCACAGATACGCAGTATTTT
CDR3: CASSRGAGVSTDTQYF
D: .
J: TRBJ2-3
V: TRBV7-9
size: .

DNA: TGTGCCAGCAGTTTCAGTCAGGGGACCTACGAGCAGTACTTC
CDR3: CASSFSQGTYEQYF
D: .
J: TRBJ2-7
V: TRBV28
size: .

DNA: TGTGTCAGCGGCGGGGCTTGGACAGATACGCAGTATTTT
CDR3: CVSGGAWTDTQYF
D: .
J: TRBJ2-3
V: TRBV6-6
size: .

DNA: TGTGCCACCAGCAGCGGAAGTCCTAGCGGGAGACTCCAAGAGACCCAGTACTTC
CDR3: CATSSGSPSGRLQETQYF
D: TRBD2
J: TRBJ2-5
V: TRBV15
size: .

DNA: TGTGCCACCGAGGACAGGGGCGAGACTGAAGCTTTCTTT
CDR3: CATEDRGETEAFF
D: TRBD1
J: TRBJ1-1
V: TRBV19
size: .

DNA: TGTGCCAGCAGTTTCGAGGGTGGCAATCAGCCCCAGCATTTT
CDR3: CASSFEGGNQPQHF
D: .
J: TRBJ1-5
V: TRBV27
size: .

DNA: TGTGCCAGCAGTTTCAGGGTACGGGTAGGTGCGCAGTTCTTC
CDR3: CASSFRVRVGAQFF
D: .
J: TRBJ2-1
V: TRBV27
size: .

DNA: TGTGCCAGCAGCCCTTCGGGATATGGCTACACCTTC
CDR3: CASSPSGYGYTF
D: .
J: TRBJ1-2
V: TRBV6-5
size: .

DNA: TGTGCCAGCAGTTTACGGGGAAGTGGGGCCAACGTCCTGACTTTC
CDR3: CASSLRGSGANVLTF
D: .
J: TRBJ2-6
V: TRBV27
size: .

DNA: TGTGCCAGTACCTCGGAAGCGAGCCTGAACACTGAAGCTTTCTTT
CDR3: CASTSEASLNTEAFF
D: .
J: TRBJ1-1
V: TRBV19
size: .

DNA: TGTGCCAGCAGCCAACCAGGGGGAGCTGAAAAACTGTTTTTT
CDR3: CASSQPGGAEKLFF
D: TRBD1
J: TRBJ1-4
V: TRBV7-9
size: .

DNA: TGTGCCAGCAGTGTGGCCGGGACATCGAACACTGAAGCTTTCTTT
CDR3: CASSVAGTSNTEAFF
D: .
J: TRBJ1-1
V: TRBV2
size: .

DNA: TGCAGCGTTGAACGGGATCGCCATACGCAGTATTTT
CDR3: CSVERDRHTQYF
D: .
J: TRBJ2-3
V: TRBV29-1
size: .

DNA: TGTGCCAGCAGCCTCAGGGTTACTGAGCAGTTCTTC
CDR3: CASSLRVTEQFF
D: .
J: TRBJ2-1
V: TRBV7-9
size: .

DNA: TGTGCCTGCTTTTGGGACAGGGGCTACGAGCAGTACTTC
CDR3: CACFWDRGYEQYF
D: TRBD1
J: TRBJ2-7
V: TRBV30
size: once

DNA: TGCGCCAGCAGCCAAGCTGCCCAGGGAGATACGCAGTATTTT
CDR3: CASSQAAQGDTQYF
D: .
J: TRBJ2-3
V: TRBV4-1
size: once